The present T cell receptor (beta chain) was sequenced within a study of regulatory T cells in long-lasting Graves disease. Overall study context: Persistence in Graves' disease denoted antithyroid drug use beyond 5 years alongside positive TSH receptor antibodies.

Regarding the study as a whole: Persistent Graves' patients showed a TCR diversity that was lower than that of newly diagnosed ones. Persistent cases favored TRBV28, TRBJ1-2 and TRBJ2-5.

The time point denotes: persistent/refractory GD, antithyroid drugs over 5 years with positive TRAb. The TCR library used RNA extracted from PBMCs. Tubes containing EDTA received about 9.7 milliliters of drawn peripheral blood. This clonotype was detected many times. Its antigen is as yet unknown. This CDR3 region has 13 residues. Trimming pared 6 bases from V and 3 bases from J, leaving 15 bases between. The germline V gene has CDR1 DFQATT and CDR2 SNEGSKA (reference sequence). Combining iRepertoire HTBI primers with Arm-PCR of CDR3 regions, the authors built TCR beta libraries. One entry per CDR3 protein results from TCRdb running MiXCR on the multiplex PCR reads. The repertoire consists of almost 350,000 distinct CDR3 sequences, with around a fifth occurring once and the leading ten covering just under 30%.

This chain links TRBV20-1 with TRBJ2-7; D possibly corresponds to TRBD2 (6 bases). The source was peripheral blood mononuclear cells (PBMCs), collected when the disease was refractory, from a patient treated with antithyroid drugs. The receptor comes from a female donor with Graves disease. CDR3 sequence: CSALSGAGYEQYF. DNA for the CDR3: TGCAGTGCCCTTAGCGGTGCGGGCTACGAGCAGTACTTC.